The 5 T cell receptor beta chains reported below all come from one sample, sequenced in a study of blood T cell repertoires in COVID-19. The protocol was immunoSEQ multiplex PCR, while the TCRdb copy is restricted to in-frame clones and leaves out a portion. The data hold roughly 380,000 clones, with approximately 89% observed a single time. Sequencing used peripheral blood. These receptors all come from a woman aged 55-69 years with COVID-19, enrolled during active disease.

The rearrangement links TRBV19 to TRBJ1-2; perhaps TRBD1 as D (5 bases). The CDR3 loop spans 16 amino acids. CDR1 LNHDA and CDR2 SQIVND come from the germline V gene (reference sequence). Trimming stripped 7 bases from V and 4 bases from J, with 22 bases between. The CDR3 DNA sequence: TGTGCCAGTAAAGTCATAGCCGACAGTGGGGTCTATGGCTACACCTTC. Translated, it gives CASKVIADSGVYGYTF.

V and J are TRBV2 and TRBJ1-3, with D possibly being TRBD1 (6 bases). Germline V gene sequence: CDR1 SNHLY, CDR2 FYNNEI. Trimming cost V 5 bases and J 0 bases, with 8 bases left between them. This CDR3 contains 14 residues. CDR3 sequence (DNA): TGTGCCAGCAGTACACAGGGCTCTGGAAACACCATATATTTT. Its protein product is CASSTQGSGNTIYF.

The gene calls are TRBV15 and TRBJ1-1; TRBD1 matches 7 bases. The V and J ends lost 5 bases and 1 base, in that order; junction bases with no gene match: 7. The CDR3 runs to 15 residues. Germline values: CDR1 LNHNV, CDR2 YYDKDF (reference sequence). The CDR3 protein is CATSGNRGKNTEAFF. The CDR3 DNA sequence: TGTGCCACCAGCGGAAACAGGGGTAAGAACACTGAAGCTTTCTTT. Drawing the rest from reference TRBV15 and TRBJ1-1, the complete variable domain is DAMVIQNPRYQVTQFGKPVTLSCSQTLNHNVMYWYQQKSSQAPKLLFHYYDKDFNNEADTPDNFQSRRPNTSFCFLDIRSPGLGDTAMYLCATSGNRGKNTEAFFGQGTRLTVV.

The chain links TRBV11-2 to TRBJ1-1; 10 bases align to TRBD1. This CDR3 has 13 residues. CDR1 and CDR2 from the germline V gene are SGHAT and FQNNGV. Unmatched junction bases numbered 8, after V lost 5 bases and J lost 11 bases. The CDR3, as DNA: TGTGCCAGCAGCGTCGACAGGGGGCGGGATGCTTTCTTT. Its protein product is CASSVDRGRDAFF.

The V gene is TRBV10-3, the J gene TRBJ1-4, with D uncertain. The V and J ends lost 3 bases and 5 bases respectively, with 4 bases between them. The CDR3 extends over 12 amino acids. Germline loops: CDR1 ENHRY, CDR2 SYGVKD. CDR3 bases: TGTGCCATCAGTGACCTGAATGAAAAACTGTTTTTT. This codes for CAISDLNEKLFF.